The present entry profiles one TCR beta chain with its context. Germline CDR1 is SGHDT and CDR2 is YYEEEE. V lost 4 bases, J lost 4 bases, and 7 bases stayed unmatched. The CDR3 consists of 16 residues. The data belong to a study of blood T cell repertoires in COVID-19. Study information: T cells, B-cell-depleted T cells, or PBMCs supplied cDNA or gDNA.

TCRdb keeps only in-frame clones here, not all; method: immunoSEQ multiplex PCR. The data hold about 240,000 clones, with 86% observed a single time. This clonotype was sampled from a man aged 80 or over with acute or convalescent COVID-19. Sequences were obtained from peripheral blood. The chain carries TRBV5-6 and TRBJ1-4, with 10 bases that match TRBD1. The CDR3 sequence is CASSRAGQGINEKLFF. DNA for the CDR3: TGTGCCAGCAGCAGAGCGGGACAGGGGATTAATGAAAAACTGTTTTTT.